The 29 T cell receptor beta chains reported below all come from one sample, sequenced in a study of cytomegalovirus exposure and HLA in healthy donors. Use of 60 Vbeta and 13 Jbeta primers characterized the PCR. Sequenced by immunoSEQ multiplex PCR; TCRdb stores in-frame clones only, minus some. The profile shows around 140,000 clones, over 60% of them singletons. Sample: PBMCs. The receptors come from a woman aged 18-29 years in good health and CMV-seronegative.

This clone was seen a single time. A read error may account for a junction end that differs from germline. This rearrangement joins TRBV11-2 to TRBJ2-1; 8 nucleotides line up with TRBD2. The CDR3 has 17 residues. Germline V gene lookup returns CDR1 SGHAT and CDR2 FQNNGV. CDR3 sequence reads: CASSVEVLSGGNNEQFF. Here the CDR3 DNA reads TGTGCCAGCAGCGTAGAGGTTTTGAGCGGGGGAAACAATGAGCAGTTCTTC. Drawing the rest from reference TRBV11-2 and TRBJ2-1, the complete variable domain is EAGVAQSPRYKIIEKRQSVAFWCNPISGHATLYWYQQILGQGPKLLIQFQNNGVVDDSQLPKDRFSAERLKGVDSTLKIQPAKLEDSAVYLCASSVEVLSGGNNEQFFGPGTRLTVL.

The sample holds one count of this clone. The chain carries TRBV7-2 and TRBJ1-2; a possible D gene is TRBD1 (6 bases). V lost 8 bases and J lost 1, with 17 bases in between. CDR1 is SGHTA, CDR2 FQGNSA, per germline. CDR3 length: 15 residues. In DNA form, the CDR3 reads TGTGCCAGCGGGGTAAGACAGGCAGTTAACTATGGCTACACCTTC. This gives the protein CASGVRQAVNYGYTF.

Only a few counts were recorded for this clone. A junction end diverges from the germline sequence, so it may reflect a read error. The rearrangement joins TRBV28 to TRBJ2-6; 8 bases are shared with TRBD1. CDR3 size: 18 residues. In germline, CDR1 is MDHEN, CDR2 SYDVKM. In DNA form, the CDR3 reads TGTGCCAGCAGTCCGAGACAGGGGACTCTCTCTGGGGCCAACGGCCTGACTTTC. The encoded protein is CASSPRQGTLSGANGLTF.

J is TRBJ2-2 and V is TRBV19, with 7 nucleotides matching TRBD1. Germline loops: CDR1 LNHDA, CDR2 SQIVND (reference sequence). The length of the CDR3 is 19 residues. With 7 bases clipped from V and 0 bases from J, the junction kept 17 bases outside the gene matches. In DNA, the CDR3 is TGTGCCAGTACCCGAGGACAGGTAAAATCCTATACGAACACCGGGGAGCTGTTTTTT. This codes for CASTRGQVKSYTNTGELFF.

The DNA of the CDR3 is TGTGCCAGCAGTGATACGGGACAGGGGGCTTACGAGCAGTACTTC. Its protein is CASSDTGQGAYEQYF. The V gene is TRBV2, the J gene TRBJ2-7; 12 nucleotides align to TRBD1. Germline CDR1 is SNHLY and CDR2 is FYNNEI. V lost 3 bases, J lost 4 bases, and 4 bases stayed unmatched. This CDR3 has 15 amino acids.

The rearrangement joins TRBV4-1 to TRBJ2-2; 9 bases align to TRBD1. This CDR3 contains 16 residues. CDR1 and CDR2 from the germline V gene are MGHRA and YSYEKL. The V segment lost 1 base and the J segment 5 bases; nucleotides outside the gene matches: 5. The CDR3 bases are TGCGCCAGCAGCCAAGGGGGGACAGGGCGTACCGGGGAGCTGTTTTTT. As protein: CASSQGGTGRTGELFF.

The chain has TRBV6-1 and TRBJ1-2, with 7 bases that match TRBD1. CDR1 is MNHNS, CDR2 SASEGT, per germline. With V trimmed by 6 bases and J by 4 bases, 11 bases remained unmatched. This CDR3 comprises 15 residues. The CDR3 DNA reads TGTGCCAGCAGGGAACTCACCGGACAGGCCTATGGCTACACCTTC. Protein sequence: CASRELTGQAYGYTF.

The gene calls are TRBV7-7 and TRBJ1-5; 8 bases line up with TRBD1. This CDR3 contains 13 residues. The V gene's germline CDR1 is SSHAT and CDR2 FNYEAQ (reference sequence). The junction had 2 bases not matched to a gene; V was cut back by 6 bases and J by 4 bases. As DNA, the CDR3 is TGTGCCAGCAGTCAGGGGGCGAATCAGCCCCAGCATTTT. Translating gives CASSQGANQPQHF.

V and J are TRBV7-2 and TRBJ2-1; TRBD2 aligns across 12 bases. After removal of 5 bases from V and 2 bases from J, the junction contained 7 bases not matched to a gene. The germline CDR1 and CDR2 sequences are SGHTA and FQGNSA. The CDR3 length is 17 residues. The CDR3 nucleotides are TGTGCCAGCAGCAAGACTAGCGGGAGTGCCACCTACAATGAGCAGTTCTTC. It translates to CASSKTSGSATYNEQFF.

The J gene is TRBJ1-2, the V gene TRBV5-1; unclear D gene. The V end lost 2 bases, the J end lost 7 bases, and 12 bases lay between the germline ends. The CDR3 runs 13 residues. Germline V gene data show CDR1 as SGHRS and CDR2 as YFSETQ. The CDR3 loop is CASSFTESGGYTF. Written as DNA, the CDR3 is TGCGCCAGCAGCTTTACGGAATCGGGTGGCTACACCTTC.

The chain recombines TRBV5-1 with TRBJ2-5; 11 bases match TRBD1. The J call is in doubt because the DNA end fits TRBJ2-7 better. This CDR3 is 15 amino acids long. CDR1 is SGHRS and CDR2 is YFSETQ in the germline V gene. CDR3 sequence (DNA): TGCGCCAGCAGCTCAGGGACAGGGGGTACCTACGAGCAGTACTTC. This sequence encodes CASSSGTGGTYEQYF.

This clone occurred a few times. The CDR3 DNA reads TGTGCCACCAGCACCCGGGTAGAGACCCAGTACTTC. Its protein product is CATSTRVETQYF. This chain uses TRBV15 with TRBJ2-5, with D unclear. Germline CDR1 is LNHNV and CDR2 is YYDKDF (reference sequence). The CDR3 covers 12 residues. Trimming stripped 4 bases from V and 4 bases from J, with 7 bases between.

The chain uses TRBV2 and TRBJ1-2; D call uncertain. This CDR3 has 13 residues. Germline CDR1 SNHLY, CDR2 FYNNEI. Trimming pared 6 bases from V and 2 bases from J, leaving 10 bases between. For the CDR3, the DNA is TGTGCCAGCAGCCCCAGGAAGAACTATGGCTACACCTTC. Protein: CASSPRKNYGYTF. Filled out from reference TRBV2 and TRBJ1-2, the complete variable domain reads EPEVTQTPSHQVTQMGQEVILRCVPISNHLYFYWYRQILGQKVEFLVSFYNNEISEKSEIFDDQFSVERPDGSNFTLKIRSTKLEDSAMYFCASSPRKNYGYTFGSGTRLTVV.

The J gene is TRBJ1-1, the V gene TRBV5-4; 8 nucleotides agree with TRBD1. V shed 2 bases, J shed 5 bases, and the junction held 2 bases outside the gene matches. Germline assignment: CDR1 SGHNT and CDR2 YYREEE (reference sequence). CDR3 length equals 13 residues. CDR3 region: CASSLQGGTEAFF. The CDR3 coding sequence is TGTGCCAGCAGCTTACAGGGGGGTACTGAAGCTTTCTTT.

The rearrangement joins TRBV6-6 to TRBJ2-1, with 11 bases lining up with TRBD2. Losses at the gene ends were 7 bases for V and 7 bases for J; bases not matched to a gene: 6. The CDR3 is made up of 14 amino acids. Germline CDR1 and CDR2: MNHNY and SVGAGI (reference sequence). Written as DNA, the CDR3 is TGTGCCAGCAATAGCGGGGGGGCCCGAAATGAGCAGTTCTTC. Encoded protein: CASNSGGARNEQFF.

CDR3 coding DNA: TGTGCCAGCAGCCTTAGGGGGTGGGACCCTGGCTACACCTTC. Protein: CASSLRGWDPGYTF. The genes are TRBV7-2 and TRBJ1-2; perhaps TRBD1 as D (6 bases). This CDR3 has 14 amino acids. Per the germline V gene, CDR1 is SGHTA and CDR2 is FQGNSA. The V gene lost 5 bases and the J gene lost 7 bases, with 17 bases spanning the gap.

The rearrangement uses TRBV4-3 and TRBJ2-5; the D gene is possibly TRBD1 (5 bases). CDR3 length: 15 amino acids. V lost 0 bases to trimming and J lost 2 bases, with 10 bases between them. Germline values: CDR1 LGHNA, CDR2 YSLEER. CDR3 sequence (DNA): TGCGCCAGCAGCCAAGAAGGGGCAGGGCAAGAGACCCAGTACTTC. It codes for CASSQEGAGQETQYF.

V usage is TRBV6-1 and J usage is TRBJ2-7; 8 positions agree with TRBD2. The CDR3 contains 13 residues. The germline V gene has CDR1 MNHNS and CDR2 SASEGT. With V trimmed by 2 bases and J by 3 bases, 0 bases remained unmatched. The CDR3 region is CASSETSGYEQYV. CDR3 sequence (DNA): TGTGCCAGCAGTGAAACTAGCGGCTACGAGCAGTACGTC.

This chain links TRBV28 with TRBJ2-1; TRBD2 matches 7 bases. From germline, CDR1 is MDHEN and CDR2 SYDVKM. This CDR3 comprises 17 residues. The ends lost 1 base at V and 4 bases at J; junction bases unmatched: 10. CDR3 sequence reads: CASSLSLPSGKYNEQFF. The CDR3 nucleotides read TGTGCCAGCAGTTTATCACTTCCGAGCGGGAAGTACAATGAGCAGTTCTTC.

The chain is built from TRBV12-5 and TRBJ2-3, with D tentatively TRBD2 (6 bases). CDR1 and CDR2 (germline): LGHNT, FRNRAP. The CDR3 is made up of 17 amino acids. V dropped 5 bases and J dropped 0 bases, with 18 bases sitting between them. The CDR3 here is CASGTIGSASSTDTQYF. The CDR3 DNA reads TGTGCTAGTGGTACCATCGGGAGCGCTTCTAGCACAGATACGCAGTATTTT.

J is TRBJ1-1 and V is TRBV19; D might be TRBD1 (5 bases). Trimming took 4 bases from V and 11 from J, leaving 14 bases between them. The germline gives CDR1 LNHDA, CDR2 SQIVND (reference sequence). The CDR3 has 12 residues. This CDR3 is CASSTRGAAAFF. In DNA form, the CDR3 reads TGTGCCAGTAGTACCCGCGGGGCCGCGGCTTTCTTT. Using reference TRBV19 and TRBJ1-1 for the parts outside the CDR3, the full variable domain is DGGITQSPKYLFRKEGQNVTLSCEQNLNHDAMYWYRQDPGQGLRLIYYSQIVNDFQKGDIAEGYSVSREKKESFPLTVTSAQKNPTAFYLCASSTRGAAAFFGQGTRLTVV.

The chain carries TRBV6-6 and TRBJ2-3; 8 bases agree with TRBD2. CDR3 length: 15 amino acids. J lost 3 bases, V lost 2 bases, and 4 bases had no gene match. The germline CDR1 and CDR2 sequences are MNHNY and SVGAGI (reference sequence). The CDR3 DNA is TGTGCCAGCAGTTACGACGGACTAGCAACAGATACGCAGTATTTT. Protein: CASSYDGLATDTQYF.

The chain combines TRBV5-1 with TRBJ1-1; 9 positions match TRBD1. CDR1 and CDR2 from the germline V gene are SGHRS and YFSETQ. The CDR3 is 14 amino acids. V was pared by 4 bases and J by 3 bases, with 4 bases of the junction left unmatched. CDR3 protein: CASSPGQGHTEAFF. The CDR3, as DNA: TGCGCCAGCAGCCCAGGACAGGGGCACACTGAAGCTTTCTTT. Together with reference TRBV5-1 and TRBJ1-1, the CDR3 gives the full variable domain: KAGVTQTPRYLIKTRGQQVTLSCSPISGHRSVSWYQQTPGQGLQFLFEYFSETQRNKGNFPGRFSGRQFSNSRSEMNVSTLELGDSALYLCASSPGQGHTEAFFGQGTRLTVV.

This clone appeared a single time. The chain links TRBV28 to TRBJ1-2, with 8 positions matching TRBD1. There are 14 residues in the CDR3. Germline CDR1 and CDR2: MDHEN and SYDVKM. J was trimmed by 3 bases and V by 5 bases; bases with no gene match: 5. The CDR3 protein is CASSTWTGHYGYTF. The CDR3, as DNA: TGTGCCAGCAGTACCTGGACAGGGCACTATGGCTACACCTTC.

The rearrangement links TRBV9 to TRBJ1-2; D not resolved. Germline CDR1 SGDLS, CDR2 YYNGEE. Trimming pared 0 bases from V and 1 base from J, leaving 7 bases between. The CDR3 length is 14 residues. The CDR3 reads CASSVDRFNYGYTF. As DNA, the CDR3 is TGTGCCAGCAGCGTAGACAGATTTAACTATGGCTACACCTTC.

This clone was found once. The chain recombines TRBV27 with TRBJ1-2; the D gene is possibly TRBD1 (5 bases). Trimming pared 3 bases from V and 7 bases from J, leaving 15 bases between. This CDR3 region has 14 residues. CDR1 is MNHEY, CDR2 SMNVEV, per germline (reference sequence). The CDR3 DNA is TGTGCCAGCAGTTTTGGAGACAGAACGTCTGGCTACACCTTC. This translates into CASSFGDRTSGYTF.

The rearrangement links TRBV5-1 to TRBJ1-1; D perhaps matches TRBD1 (5 bases). The V and J ends lost 8 bases and 1 base respectively, with 9 bases between them. This CDR3 contains 12 residues. The germline V gene has CDR1 SGHRS and CDR2 YFSETQ. The CDR3 region has the DNA TGCGCCAGTTCAACAGGGAACACTGAAGCTTTCTTT. Protein sequence: CASSTGNTEAFF.

This clone came up a few times. The J gene is TRBJ1-5, the V gene TRBV29-1; D perhaps matches TRBD1 (6 bases). The CDR3 spans 12 residues. CDR1 and CDR2 from the germline V gene are SQVTM and ANQGSEA. Trimming cost V 4 bases and J 5 bases, with 9 bases left between them. The CDR3 protein is CSVGTADQPQHF. DNA for the CDR3: TGCAGCGTTGGGACAGCCGATCAGCCCCAGCATTTT. The full variable domain, rest sourced from reference TRBV29-1 and TRBJ1-5, is SAVISQKPSRDICQRGTSLTIQCQVDSQVTMMFWYRQQPGQSLTLIATANQGSEATYESGFVIDKFPISRPNLTFSTLTVSNMSPEDSSIYLCSVGTADQPQHFGDGTRLSIL.

The chain combines TRBV7-2 with TRBJ1-1; no definite D call. There are 15 residues in the CDR3. Germline V gene data show CDR1 as SGHTA and CDR2 as FQGNSA. The V end lost 5 bases, the J end lost 0 bases, and 13 bases lay between the germline ends. In nucleotides, the CDR3 is TGTGCCAGCAGCCCCTCGATACAGTTGAACACTGAAGCTTTCTTT. Encoded protein: CASSPSIQLNTEAFF.